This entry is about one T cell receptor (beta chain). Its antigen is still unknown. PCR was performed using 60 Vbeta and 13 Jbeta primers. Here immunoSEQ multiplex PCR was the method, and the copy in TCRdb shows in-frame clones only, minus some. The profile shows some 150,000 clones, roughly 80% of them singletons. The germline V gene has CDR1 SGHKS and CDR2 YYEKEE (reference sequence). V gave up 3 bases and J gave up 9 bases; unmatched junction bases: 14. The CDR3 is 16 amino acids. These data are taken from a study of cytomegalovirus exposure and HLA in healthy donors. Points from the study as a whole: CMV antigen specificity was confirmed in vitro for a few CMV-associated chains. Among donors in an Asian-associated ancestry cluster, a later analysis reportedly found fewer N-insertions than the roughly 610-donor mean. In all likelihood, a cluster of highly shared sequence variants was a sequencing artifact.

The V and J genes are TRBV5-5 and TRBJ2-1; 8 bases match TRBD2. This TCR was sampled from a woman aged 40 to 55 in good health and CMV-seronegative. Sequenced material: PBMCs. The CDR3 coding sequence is TGTGCCAGCAGCTCAGTTCCACCGGGGGGGGTATCTGAGCAGTTCTTC. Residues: CASSSVPPGGVSEQFF.